The 21 T cell receptor beta chains reported below all come from one sample, sequenced in a study of vaccination effects on CD4 cells after COVID-19 (dated by TCRdb to between 2021 and 2022). After around 10 days of culture, CD4+ T cells were isolated with the EasySep CD4+ T cell isolation kit. PCR-confirmed SARS-CoV-2 infection had occurred in convalescent patients between March and December 2020, before the Alpha, Beta and Delta variants emerged in the United States. Each participant got two doses of an mRNA SARS-CoV-2 vaccine, either BNT162b2 or mRNA-1273. Library generation was performed with the immunoSEQ multiplex PCR assay. Here the immuneACCESS table is served through TCRdb, limited to in-frame sequences with V and J called. Missing clones are a known gap in these copies; in checked studies unresolved V genes cover under half, and the rest lacks a known reason. For this sample the table gives some 50,000 clones, of which over 60% were detected only once. The leading ten clones occupy approximately 5.6% of the sample.

Their antigens remain unidentified. Material: CD4+ T cells from PBMCs cultured without peptide, obtained after COVID-19 vaccination. These receptors all come from a human donor who had a prior SARS-CoV-2 infection.

The V and J genes are TRBV6-5 and TRBJ1-1; D remains unclear. Germline CDR1 and CDR2: MNHEY and SVGAGI. There are 12 residues in the CDR3. V lost 7 bases and J lost 0, with 6 bases in between. The CDR3 reads CASNIMNTEAFF. The CDR3 DNA reads as TGTGCCAGCAACATTATGAACACTGAAGCTTTCTTT.

This clone occurred a few times. The rearrangement uses TRBV5-1 and TRBJ1-6; 8 nucleotides line up with TRBD1. The trim removed 2 bases at V and 3 bases at J, leaving 4 bases unmatched. The CDR3 runs to 16 residues. Germline V gives CDR1 SGHRS, CDR2 YFSETQ. The CDR3, as DNA: TGCGCCAGCAGCTTAGGGACAGGCTACTATAATTCACCCCTCCACTTT. It is translated as CASSLGTGYYNSPLHF.

V and J are TRBV18 and TRBJ2-7; D not resolved. Looked up from germline, CDR1 is KGHSH and CDR2 is LQKENI. V was cut by 3 bases and J by 5 bases, with 14 bases left in between. The length of the CDR3 is 14 residues. As DNA, the CDR3 is TGTGCCAGCTCACCTTATAGTACGGAAGACGAGCAGTACTTC. The encoded protein is CASSPYSTEDEQYF. Complete variable domain (other parts from reference TRBV18 and TRBJ2-7): NAGVMQNPRHLVRRRGQEARLRCSPMKGHSHVYWYRQLPEEGLKFMVYLQKENIIDESGMPKERFSAEFPKEGPSILRIQQVVRGDSAAYFCASSPYSTEDEQYFGPGTRLTVT.

In this sample, this clone turned up a few times. Here the CDR3 reads CASKVGQSTDTQYF. In DNA form, the CDR3 reads TGTGCCAGTAAGGTGGGCCAGAGCACAGATACGCAGTATTTT. The V and J genes are TRBV19 and TRBJ2-3; the D is unclear. With 7 bases removed from V and 0 bases from J, the gap between germline ends came to 11 bases. This CDR3 contains 14 residues. CDR1 and CDR2 (germline): LNHDA, SQIVND (reference sequence).

The V call is TRBV6-1, the J call TRBJ2-2, with D unclear. The CDR3 has 11 residues. CDR1 and CDR2 (germline): MNHNS, SASEGT. In DNA, the CDR3 is TGTGCTATAGCGAACACCGGGGAGCTGTTTTTT. Protein sequence: CAIANTGELFF.

The chain employs TRBV6-5 and TRBJ2-6, with D uncertain. CDR1 MNHEY and CDR2 SVGAGI come from the germline V gene. The ends were cut back, 0 bases at V and 4 bases at J, with 10 bases in the middle. The CDR3 is made up of 16 amino acids. CDR3 protein: CASSYSMVLGANVLTF. CDR3 bases: TGTGCCAGCAGTTACTCGATGGTTCTGGGGGCCAACGTCCTGACTTTC.

This clone was recorded only once. The gene calls are TRBV4-1 and TRBJ2-1, with 10 bases that match TRBD2. V was pared by 4 bases and J by 5 bases, with 8 bases of the junction left unmatched. Per germline, CDR1 MGHRA and CDR2 YSYEKL. CDR3 size: 16 residues. Here the CDR3 reads CASSRRAGGDDNEQFF. The CDR3 nucleotides read TGCGCCAGCAGCCGAAGAGCGGGAGGGGATGACAATGAGCAGTTCTTC.

V is TRBV27 and J is TRBJ2-4; a weak D match, TRBD1 (6 bases). The CDR3 runs to 19 residues. In germline, CDR1 is MNHEY, CDR2 SMNVEV (reference sequence). Trimming stripped 3 bases from V and 2 bases from J, with 23 bases between. The CDR3 DNA sequence: TGTGCCAGCAGTTTGTTCCCCCTACAGACAGGAATAACCAAAAACATTCAGTACTTC. Protein: CASSLFPLQTGITKNIQYF.

This sequence joins TRBV5-1 and TRBJ1-4; 7 positions agree with TRBD1. V gave up 0 bases and J gave up 10 bases; unmatched junction bases: 9. CDR3 length: 15 amino acids. Per the germline V gene, CDR1 is SGHRS and CDR2 is YFSETQ. The chain's CDR3 is CASSLAQGDQGKLFF. In nucleotides, the CDR3 is TGCGCCAGCAGCTTGGCGCAGGGGGATCAGGGAAAACTGTTTTTT. Combining the CDR3 with reference TRBV5-1 and TRBJ1-4 gives the whole variable domain KAGVTQTPRYLIKTRGQQVTLSCSPISGHRSVSWYQQTPGQGLQFLFEYFSETQRNKGNFPGRFSGRQFSNSRSEMNVSTLELGDSALYLCASSLAQGDQGKLFFGSGTQLSVL.

The chain combines TRBV10-1 with TRBJ2-1; D remains unclear. V was shortened by 7 bases and J by 2 bases, with 15 bases between the two germline ends. Germline V gives CDR1 WNHNN, CDR2 SYGVQD (reference sequence). CDR3 length: 15 amino acids. The CDR3: CASTESWAPYNEQFF. The CDR3 bases are TGCGCCAGCACGGAAAGCTGGGCACCCTACAATGAGCAGTTCTTC.

V and J are TRBV6-5 and TRBJ1-6, with 7 bases identical to TRBD1. Unmatched junction bases numbered 5, after V lost 7 bases and J lost 2 bases. The CDR3 is made up of 15 amino acids. Germline CDR1 reads MNHEY; CDR2 reads SVGAGI. The CDR3 spells CASNIRGTYNSPLHF. The CDR3 region has the DNA TGTGCCAGCAACATCAGGGGGACCTATAATTCACCCCTCCACTTT.

This clone came up a few times. J is TRBJ2-3 and V is TRBV6-4, with D uncertain. This CDR3 contains 14 residues. Trimming cost V 0 bases and J 2 bases, with 6 bases left between them. Germline loops: CDR1 MRHNA, CDR2 SNTAGT. This chain's CDR3 is CASSDSDATDTQYF. The DNA for the CDR3 is TGTGCCAGCAGTGACTCTGATGCCACAGATACGCAGTATTTT.

This rearrangement joins TRBV18 to TRBJ2-7; weak D call: TRBD2 (6 bases). The CDR3 has 14 amino acids. Germline-derived CDR1 and CDR2 are KGHSH and LQKENI. Trimming pared 3 bases from V and 4 bases from J, leaving 13 bases between. The CDR3 DNA follows: TGTGCCAGCTCACCGACGATGGGGGGTTACGAGCAGTACTTC. Its translation: CASSPTMGGYEQYF.

The rearrangement links TRBV21-1 to TRBJ2-1. TRBV21-1 is deemed a pseudogene. This CDR3 spans 18 amino acids. CDR3 amino acids: CASSAVRDATRTYNEQFF. The CDR3 DNA follows: TGTGCCAGCAGCGCCGTCCGGGACGCAACTAGGACCTACAATGAGCAGTTCTTC.

The chain carries TRBV19 and TRBJ2-3; TRBD2 might be the D (6 bases). There are 14 residues in the CDR3. The germline V gene has CDR1 LNHDA and CDR2 SQIVND (reference sequence). V was trimmed by 7 bases and J by 0 bases, leaving 11 bases between them. CDR3 region: CASTTGVSTDTQYF. DNA of the CDR3: TGTGCCAGTACCACGGGGGTAAGCACAGATACGCAGTATTTT.

This clone was recorded a few times. This sample includes further DNA sequences coding for the same CDR3. This chain uses TRBV6-5 with TRBJ1-2, with a tentative D call TRBD1 (5 bases). The CDR3 has 13 amino acids. Germline V gene sequence: CDR1 MNHEY, CDR2 SVGAGI. Trimming pared 0 bases from V and 4 bases from J, leaving 6 bases between. CDR3 sequence: CASSYSGGYGYTF. DNA for the CDR3: TGTGCCAGCAGTTACTCGGGGGGCTATGGCTACACCTTC.

The chain employs TRBV5-1 and TRBJ1-2; no reliable D call. This CDR3 comprises 13 residues. Germline lookup yields CDR1 SGHRS and CDR2 YFSETQ. V shed 2 bases and J shed 8 bases, with 13 bases lying between them. CDR3 sequence: CASSFLASGGYTF. The CDR3 nucleotides are TGCGCCAGCAGCTTTCTGGCCTCCGGGGGCTACACCTTC.

This rearrangement joins TRBV19 to TRBJ2-7; D is possibly TRBD1 (5 bases). Germline V gene lookup returns CDR1 LNHDA and CDR2 SQIVND (reference sequence). This CDR3 spans 14 amino acids. V was cut by 4 bases and J by 4 bases, with 14 bases left in between. Here the CDR3 DNA reads TGTGCCAGTAGTAACCTGGGGCCACGATACGAGCAGTACTTC. It specifies CASSNLGPRYEQYF.

The chain has TRBV29-1 and TRBJ1-2; no firm D call. V was clipped by 7 bases and J by 8 bases, with 23 bases between them. The germline CDR1 and CDR2 sequences are SQVTM and ANQGSEA. This CDR3 is built from 14 residues. The CDR3 coding sequence is TGCAGCGCCAACGAGTACGGAGCCCCCCAGGGCTACACCTTC. Its translation is CSANEYGAPQGYTF.

The V call is TRBV12-5, the J call TRBJ1-2; D might be TRBD1 (6 bases). The CDR3 sequence is 12 residues long. V lost 6 bases and J 7 bases, leaving 12 bases between the germline ends. Germline assignment: CDR1 LGHNT and CDR2 FRNRAP. The CDR3 loop reads CASGQGLGGYTF. In nucleotides, the CDR3 is TGTGCTAGTGGCCAGGGGTTGGGTGGCTACACCTTC.

A single count supports this clone. The rearrangement links TRBV23-1 to TRBJ2-2; TRBD1 is a possible D gene (6 bases). TRBV23-1 is labeled an ORF, and its function is uncertain. The CDR3 runs 15 residues. V gave up 5 bases and J gave up 4 bases, with 14 bases separating them. The CDR3 DNA follows: TGCGCCAGCAGTTCCGGGACACTACTCACCGGGGAGCTGTTTTTT. Protein: CASSSGTLLTGELFF.